This T cell receptor beta chain came from a study of Graves' ophthalmopathy and Graves' hyperthyroidism (dated by TCRdb to 2016 to 2018). A note on the overall study: Stable hyperthyroidism was defined as no progression to ophthalmopathy within 18 months of follow-up. To explore V-J signatures that separate ophthalmopathy from hyperthyroidism, a discovery set of approximately 100 patients was enrolled, consisting of approximately 45 with ophthalmopathy and some 56 with stable hyperthyroidism. The study used signatures of the TCR beta repertoire to tell Graves' ophthalmopathy apart from Graves' hyperthyroidism and to predict which patients would progress to ophthalmopathy. Following sample collection, hyperthyroidism patients were given methimazole at a starting dose of 30 mg daily, and ophthalmopathy patients were given high-dose intravenous methylprednisolone. In a handful of hyperthyroidism patients, the T-cell repertoires found in thyroid tissue were compared with those found in blood. An independent validation cohort was composed of fewer than 20 hyperthyroidism patients and 17 patients who later progressed from hyperthyroidism to ophthalmopathy. In total, some 140 blood samples were TCR-sequenced: under 45 ophthalmopathy, some 75 hyperthyroidism and some 17 hyperthyroidism-to-ophthalmopathy patients. Beyond this particular receptor, the publication reports: Most of the expanded thyroid clonotypes with a frequency above 0.001 were also detected in blood, and it was suggested that the thyroid immune response may be reflected by blood repertoires. No statistical method was used to set the sample size in advance, and the investigators knew which group each participant was assigned to. The 13-signature model separated ophthalmopathy from stable hyperthyroidism with roughly 89% sensitivity and around 84% specificity in cross-validation, and 80%/75% in the test set. In validation, the model predicted ophthalmopathy progression with about 71% sensitivity and roughly 78% specificity; some 13 predicted patients were CT-confirmed with GO in a median of approximately 6.5 months.

For repertoire sequencing, TCR beta CDR3 regions were amplified from RNA transcripts. A first-round RT-PCR used HTBI primers with the Qiagen OneStep RT-PCR kit, followed by a second-round multiplex PCR, size selection and purification. The libraries underwent paired-end sequencing with 100 bp reads on an Illumina HiSeq2000. Per the authors' processing: SOAPnuke was used to process the reads, removing any read that contained adapters or uncalled bases, had a mean Phred below 15, or lacked an exact match to the constant primer or identifier. High-quality paired reads were merged with COPE v1.2.5. Unique nucleotide sequences were defined as clonotypes and aligned to IMGT TRB V, D and J references using MiTCR v1.1. The analysis was limited to V-J combinations with a frequency above 0.0001, which together covered around 99% of the repertoires. For each V-J combination, a TCR clonal expansion and chaos score was defined as F50 clonal expansion divided by the chaos observed in the TCRdist matrix. Welch's t-statistics and random forest were used to narrow the features down to around twelve V-J combinations, which were then fed into a naive Bayes classifier. The Morisita-Horn index was used to measure how similar the thyroid and blood repertoires were. Clones were called with MiXCR by TCRdb after fastp trimmed the public reads at Q25, and only in-frame beta chains were retained. Rows are combined by CDR3 protein, so each entry shows the most common genes and DNA. Clone size and V and J calls follow TCRdb, not the original study. The sample profile shows around 1,200,000 distinct CDR3 sequences; less than 45% of them were found once. Over 8.5% of the sample is taken by the ten largest.

The table lists this clonotype with a few counts. What this receptor recognizes is not known. It has no much larger one-base neighbor in the sample; base qualities were not kept. Patients with hyperthyroidism were aged 18 to 65 years, had been newly diagnosed, and had a disease duration of less than 2 months. Anyone with other autoimmune diseases, uncontrolled infections, pregnancy or lactation was excluded from the study. Clinical symptoms, serum thyroxine, TRAb, thyroid ultrasound and orbital computed tomography formed the basis of the diagnosis. Total RNA was extracted with Trizol reagent and quality-checked on an Agilent 2100 Bioanalyzer. The sample taken for sequencing was peripheral blood or thyroid tissue (not recorded which). The origin of this receptor is an adult man with Graves' hyperthyroidism.

The CDR3 amino acid sequence is: CASSPAGTSGRGEQYF. The DNA is TGTGCCAGCAGCCCAGCCGGGACTAGCGGAAGGGGCGAGCAGTACTTC. The chain is made from TRBV7-4 and TRBJ2-7, with TRBD2 matching 11 junction bases. Reading from cysteine to phenylalanine, the CDR3 counts 16 amino acids. The CDR3 DNA has 48 bases and is translated from base 1. CDR1 and CDR2 (SGHVT, SQSDAQ) derive from the germline V gene. V is cut back by 5 bases and J by 6 bases, with 12 bases in the junction unmatched.